Listed below are T cell receptor beta chains from one sample, sequenced in a study of OX40 agonist ivuxolimab in advanced cancers. Assay: immunoSEQ multiplex PCR; the TCRdb copy retains only in-frame clones and omits some. The data contain approximately 40,000 clones, about nine tenths of them singletons. The source material was CD4+ or CD8+ T cells sorted from blood, sampled in a trial of the OX40 agonist ivuxolimab. These receptors all stem from an adult with an advanced solid tumor such as melanoma, head and neck, liver or kidney cancer. Each CDR3 is given with its conserved first and last residue. D genes are given only for firm matches. Clone size appears in some rows only: once, few, many, or a class for an expanded clone.

.,TRBV28,TRBJ2-6,.,TGTGCCAGCAGGGCCCCTGGCGGGGCCAACGTCCTGACTTTC,CASRAPGGANVLTF
.,TRBV21-1,TRBJ1-2,.,TGTGCCAGCAACCCCGGGCCCCCGGGGGAGGGCTATGGCTACACCTTC,CASNPGPPGEGYGYTF
.,TRBV5-1,TRBJ1-2,.,TGCGCCAGCACGGACGGAGGCACGGGTGGCTACACCTTC,CASTDGGTGGYTF
.,TRBV5-1,TRBJ1-5,.,TGCGCCAGCAGAGACAGTACCAATCAGCCCCAGCATTTT,CASRDSTNQPQHF
.,TRBV25-1,TRBJ2-3,.,TGTGCCAGCAGTGAATCAGATTTCACAGATACGCAGTATTTT,CASSESDFTDTQYF
.,TRBV19,TRBJ2-5,TRBD1,TGTGCCAGTAGTGCCGGGACAGGGTTTCGAGAGACCCAGTACTTC,CASSAGTGFRETQYF
.,TRBV28,TRBJ1-1,TRBD1,TGTGCCAGCAGTCGGACAGGGGAAGGGACTGAAGCTTTCTTT,CASSRTGEGTEAFF
.,TRBV28,TRBJ2-7,.,TGTGCCAGCAGCTACGGGGCGAAATACGAGCAGTACTTC,CASSYGAKYEQYF
once,TRBV2,TRBJ2-2,TRBD1,TGTGCCAGCAGTTGGACAGGGGGGGGAACCGGGGAGCTGTTTTTT,CASSWTGGGTGELFF
.,TRBV5-1,TRBJ2-7,TRBD1,TGCGCCAGCAGCTTGGAGGGACAGGGGTTCGAGCAGTACTTC,CASSLEGQGFEQYF
.,TRBV5-6,TRBJ2-1,.,TGTGCCAGCGTGGGCGACGCCACCTACAATGAGCAGTTCTTC,CASVGDATYNEQFF
.,TRBV5-4,TRBJ2-7,.,TGTGCCAGCAGCCCTGGGGGGGCCGGGGGCTACGAGCAGTACTTC,CASSPGGAGGYEQYF
.,TRBV5-1,TRBJ1-2,TRBD1,TGCGCCAGCAGCGTGGGGACAGGGGAGGGCTACACCTTC,CASSVGTGEGYTF
.,TRBV10-2,TRBJ1-1,.,TGCGCCAGCAGTGAGTGGGCGAACACTGAAGCTTTCTTT,CASSEWANTEAFF
.,TRBV7-3,TRBJ2-3,.,TGTGCCAGCAGCTCACGGGGGGCAACAGATACGCAGTATTTT,CASSSRGATDTQYF
.,TRBV6-1,TRBJ2-1,.,TGTGCCAGCAGTGCCCGGACACAAAGGGGCAATGAGCAGTTCTTC,CASSARTQRGNEQFF
.,TRBV7-9,TRBJ1-1,.,TGTGCCAGCAGCCCAGTTATGGGGGCTGAAGCTTTCTTT,CASSPVMGAEAFF
.,TRBV27,TRBJ2-2,.,TGTGCCAGCAGTGTCACACAGAACACCGGGGAGCTGTTTTTT,CASSVTQNTGELFF
.,TRBV28,TRBJ2-1,TRBD2,TGTGCCAGCAGTTTTGGTGGGCTAGCGGGAGCTTCCTACAATGAGCAGTTCTTC,CASSFGGLAGASYNEQFF
.,TRBV6-1,TRBJ2-7,TRBD2,TGTGCCAGCAGTGAAGGGAGACTAGCGGGAGGGTACGAGCAGTACTTC,CASSEGRLAGGYEQYF
.,TRBV28,TRBJ2-7,TRBD1,TGTGCCAGCAGGGGGGACAGAACCTACGAGCAGTACTTC,CASRGDRTYEQYF
.,TRBV14,TRBJ1-2,.,TGTGCCAGCAGTCTCGGACAGTATTATGGCTACACCTTC,CASSLGQYYGYTF
.,TRBV27,TRBJ2-7,.,TGTGCCAGCAGTTTGAGAGGGAGGATCAACGAGCAGTACTTC,CASSLRGRINEQYF
.,TRBV9,TRBJ1-2,.,TGTGCCAGCAGGGAGGGGGTCGGAGGCTACACCTTC,CASREGVGGYTF
.,TRBV28,TRBJ1-1,.,TGTGCCAGCAGTTTAACCGGGATCGGGAACACTGAAGCTTTCTTT,CASSLTGIGNTEAFF
.,TRBV28,TRBJ1-4,.,TGTGCCACCGAAGGTGGGAGTAGGAAGGAAAAACTGTTTTTT,CATEGGSRKEKLFF
.,TRBV29-1,TRBJ2-1,.,TGCAGCGTTGAAGATACGGGAATACAGCAGTTCTTC,CSVEDTGIQQFF
.,TRBV6-6,TRBJ1-5,.,TGTGCCAGCAGACTCGACAGAGAAAGCAATCAGCCCCAGCATTTT,CASRLDRESNQPQHF
.,TRBV4-1,TRBJ1-2,.,TGCGCCAGCAGCCAAGAACCGGGGTATGGCTACACCTTC,CASSQEPGYGYTF
.,TRBV5-1,TRBJ2-1,TRBD2,TGCGCCAGCAGCCGGACTAGCGGGGGCCAGCAGTTCTTC,CASSRTSGGQQFF